The rows below give T cell receptor beta chains drawn from one sample of a study of response to subunit inactivated influenza vaccine. MiXCR, run by TCRdb on the RT-PCR reads, gives a single entry per CDR3 protein. The sample lists 450,000 to 700,000 distinct CDR3 sequences, roughly 15% seen once, with 11% in the top ten. The sequences come from PBMCs from blood, collected 11 to 12 days after vaccination. These receptors came from a man over 45 who received an inactivated influenza vaccine. CDR3s include the opening cysteine and the closing phenylalanine or tryptophan. The order of the fields is clone size, J gene, D gene, V gene, CDR3 protein, CDR3 DNA. D genes are given only for firm matches. The listing skips clone size in some rows; elsewhere it reads once, few, many or a size class.

size: few
J: TRBJ1-1
D: NA
V: TRBV3-1
CDR3: CASSQAGNTEAFF
DNA: TGTGCCAGCAGCCAAGCCGGGAACACTGAAGCTTTCTTT

size: NA
J: TRBJ2-7
D: TRBD2
V: TRBV6-9
CDR3: CASSFGRVQPLAYEQYF
DNA: TGTGCCAGCAGTTTTGGGAGGGTGCAACCGCTAGCCTACGAGCAGTACTTC

size: many
J: TRBJ2-3
D: NA
V: TRBV19
CDR3: CASSGGDREHQGDTQYF
DNA: TGTGCCAGTAGTGGAGGTGACCGGGAACACCAAGGAGATACGCAGTATTTT

size: NA
J: TRBJ1-5
D: NA
V: TRBV5-5
CDR3: CASSIWDSNQPQHF
DNA: TGTGCCAGCAGCATCTGGGATAGCAATCAGCCCCAGCATTTT

size: NA
J: TRBJ2-3
D: NA
V: TRBV5-1
CDR3: CASSFNPGREYF
DNA: TGCGCCAGCAGTTTTAATCCAGGACGGGAGTATTTT

size: NA
J: TRBJ2-1
D: NA
V: TRBV12-3/TRBV12-4
CDR3: CASSSGVSSSYNEQFF
DNA: TGTGCCAGCAGTTCAGGGGTATCGAGCTCCTACAATGAGCAGTTCTTC

size: NA
J: TRBJ2-5
D: NA
V: TRBV9
CDR3: CASSPLPGPQETQYF
DNA: TGTGCCAGCAGCCCCCTCCCCGGGCCCCAAGAGACCCAGTACTTC

size: NA
J: TRBJ2-7
D: NA
V: TRBV15
CDR3: CATSVGAVSSYEQYF
DNA: TGTGCCACCAGCGTTGGTGCTGTAAGCTCCTACGAGCAGTACTTC

size: few
J: TRBJ2-4
D: TRBD1
V: TRBV6-1
CDR3: CASSEEGQRGYIQYF
DNA: TGTGCCAGCAGTGAAGAGGGACAGCGTGGGTACATTCAGTACTTC

size: NA
J: TRBJ2-5
D: NA
V: TRBV20-1
CDR3: CSAGWGVETQYF
DNA: TGCAGTGCGGGGTGGGGCGTGGAGACCCAGTACTTC

size: NA
J: TRBJ2-5
D: TRBD2
V: TRBV4-2
CDR3: CASSLQSRERETQYF
DNA: TGTGCCAGCAGCCTCCAGTCGCGGGAGCGGGAGACCCAGTACTTC

size: few
J: TRBJ1-3
D: NA
V: TRBV5-1
CDR3: CASTGEGLSGNTIYF
DNA: TGCGCCAGCACGGGCGAAGGACTCTCTGGAAACACCATATATTTT

size: many
J: TRBJ2-7
D: TRBD1
V: TRBV10-3
CDR3: CAIRPTGDNEQYF
DNA: TGTGCCATCAGGCCGACAGGGGACAACGAGCAGTACTTC

size: NA
J: TRBJ2-3
D: TRBD2
V: TRBV4-2
CDR3: CASSPGATGRGTSTDTQYF
DNA: TGTGCCAGCAGCCCCGGGGCAACTGGGCGGGGGACTAGCACAGATACGCAGTATTTT

size: NA
J: TRBJ2-2
D: TRBD2
V: TRBV5-1
CDR3: CASSLGPSGSPRELFF
DNA: TGCGCCAGCAGCTTGGGGCCTAGCGGGAGCCCCCGGGAGCTGTTTTTT

size: NA
J: TRBJ2-7
D: NA
V: TRBV6-6
CDR3: CASSNLYEQYF
DNA: TGTGCCAGCAGTAACCTCTACGAGCAGTACTTC

size: few
J: TRBJ2-4
D: NA
V: TRBV5-1
CDR3: CASSLGSGAKNIQYF
DNA: TGCGCCAGCAGCTTGGGTTCCGGGGCCAAAAACATTCAGTACTTC

size: NA
J: TRBJ2-7
D: NA
V: TRBV20-1
CDR3: CTARDRGGLYF
DNA: TGCACTGCTAGAGATAGGGGGGGTCTGTACTTC

size: NA
J: TRBJ2-7
D: TRBD2
V: TRBV6-5
CDR3: CASSYGASGSQTYEQYF
DNA: TGTGCCAGCAGTTACGGGGCTAGCGGGAGTCAAACCTACGAGCAGTACTTC

size: few
J: TRBJ2-1
D: TRBD2
V: TRBV10-1
CDR3: CASSDSGGPLNEQFF
DNA: TGCGCCAGCAGTGATAGCGGGGGACCACTCAATGAGCAGTTCTTC

size: few
J: TRBJ1-2
D: TRBD1
V: TRBV12-3/TRBV12-4
CDR3: CASRIQGAVYGYTF
DNA: TGTGCCAGCAGGATACAGGGGGCCGTCTATGGCTACACCTTC

size: NA
J: TRBJ2-3
D: NA
V: TRBV20-1
CDR3: CSARDLTSGDTQYF
DNA: TGCAGTGCTAGAGATCTAACGTCGGGGGATACGCAGTATTTT

size: few
J: TRBJ2-1
D: NA
V: TRBV12-3/TRBV12-4
CDR3: CASSFLLRVWNEQFF
DNA: TGTGCCAGCAGTTTTCTCCTCCGAGTGTGGAATGAGCAGTTCTTC

size: many
J: TRBJ2-3
D: NA
V: TRBV5-1
CDR3: CASSPDGGRTDTQYF
DNA: TGCGCCAGCAGCCCGGACGGGGGCCGCACAGATACGCAGTATTTT

size: few
J: TRBJ1-3
D: NA
V: TRBV7-2
CDR3: CASSLATGTGNTIYF
DNA: TGTGCCAGCAGCTTAGCAACAGGGACTGGAAACACCATATATTTT

size: NA
J: TRBJ1-2
D: NA
V: TRBV7-2
CDR3: CASSLNREGDFGSYTF
DNA: TGTGCCAGCAGCTTGAACAGGGAGGGGGATTTTGGAAGCTACACCTTC

size: NA
J: TRBJ2-7
D: TRBD1
V: TRBV28
CDR3: CASRGRGHLYF
DNA: TGTGCCAGCAGAGGAAGGGGGCACCTCTACTTC

size: NA
J: TRBJ1-1
D: TRBD1
V: TRBV29-1
CDR3: CSIRDRVGTEAFF
DNA: TGCAGCATTCGGGACAGGGTTGGCACTGAAGCTTTCTTT

size: NA
J: TRBJ2-6
D: TRBD1
V: TRBV19
CDR3: CASSNDGQGRAGANVLTF
DNA: TGTGCCAGTAGCAATGACGGACAGGGGAGAGCTGGGGCCAACGTCCTGACTTTC

size: few
J: TRBJ2-1
D: NA
V: TRBV6-1
CDR3: CASSARRSSYNEQFF
DNA: TGTGCCAGCAGCGCTCGGAGGTCTTCCTACAATGAGCAGTTCTTC

size: few
J: TRBJ2-3
D: NA
V: TRBV7-6
CDR3: CASSLMATDTQYF
DNA: TGTGCCAGCAGCTTAATGGCCACAGATACGCAGTATTTT

size: many
J: TRBJ2-2
D: TRBD2
V: TRBV29-1
CDR3: CSVEEKPTSGRRNTGELFF
DNA: TGCAGCGTTGAAGAGAAACCCACTAGCGGGAGGCGCAACACCGGGGAGCTGTTTTTT

size: NA
J: TRBJ2-4
D: NA
V: TRBV12-3/TRBV12-4
CDR3: CASSRGHKNIQYF
DNA: TGTGCCAGCAGCCGGGGCCACAAAAACATTCAGTACTTC

size: few
J: TRBJ2-7
D: TRBD2
V: TRBV20-1
CDR3: CSARGTSGSSEQYF
DNA: TGCAGTGCGAGAGGGACTAGCGGGAGTTCCGAGCAGTACTTC

size: NA
J: TRBJ2-5
D: TRBD1
V: TRBV10-3
CDR3: CAISEAGTGQETQYF
DNA: TGTGCCATCAGTGAGGCCGGGACAGGGCAAGAGACCCAGTACTTC

size: few
J: TRBJ2-2
D: NA
V: TRBV10-3
CDR3: CAIRDRDGNTGELFF
DNA: TGTGCCATCAGGGACAGAGACGGGAACACCGGGGAGCTGTTTTTT

size: many
J: TRBJ2-1
D: TRBD2
V: TRBV4-1
CDR3: CASSPEGTSGGINEQFF
DNA: TGCGCCAGCAGCCCGGAGGGGACTAGCGGGGGGATTAATGAGCAGTTCTTC

size: NA
J: TRBJ2-1
D: TRBD2
V: TRBV5-6
CDR3: CASSFLVTLTSGVGNEQFF
DNA: TGTGCCAGCAGCTTTCTAGTAACGCTGACTAGCGGGGTAGGTAATGAGCAGTTCTTC

size: few
J: TRBJ2-1
D: NA
V: TRBV13
CDR3: CASSSDNYNEQFF
DNA: TGTGCCAGCAGCTCAGACAACTACAATGAGCAGTTCTTC

size: many
J: TRBJ2-1
D: NA
V: TRBV4-3
CDR3: CASSQEWSLRSSSYNEQFF
DNA: TGCGCCAGCAGCCAAGAGTGGTCCCTCCGCAGCTCCTCCTACAATGAGCAGTTCTTC

size: few
J: TRBJ1-1
D: NA
V: TRBV20-1
CDR3: CSAPIPGGEAFF
DNA: TGCAGTGCCCCTATACCCGGGGGTGAAGCTTTCTTT

size: NA
J: TRBJ2-5
D: NA
V: TRBV15
CDR3: CATSRPGRTVQETQYF
DNA: TGTGCCACCAGCAGACCGGGACGTACAGTCCAAGAGACCCAGTACTTC

size: NA
J: TRBJ1-5
D: NA
V: TRBV19
CDR3: CASNEDRTINQPQHF
DNA: TGTGCCAGTAATGAAGACAGGACGATCAATCAGCCCCAGCATTTT

size: NA
J: TRBJ1-5
D: NA
V: TRBV6-1
CDR3: CASNEGRSAPQHF
DNA: TGTGCCAGCAATGAAGGGAGGAGTGCGCCCCAGCATTTT

size: few
J: TRBJ1-1
D: NA
V: TRBV25-1
CDR3: CASSDSGFWTEAFF
DNA: TGTGCCAGCAGTGATTCGGGGTTTTGGACTGAAGCTTTCTTT

size: NA
J: TRBJ1-5
D: NA
V: TRBV27
CDR3: CASSRGQYNQPQHF
DNA: TGTGCCAGCAGTCGTGGACAGTACAATCAGCCCCAGCATTTT

size: few
J: TRBJ1-1
D: NA
V: TRBV18
CDR3: CASSPTVGVDTEAFF
DNA: TGTGCCAGCTCACCAACAGTCGGGGTTGACACTGAAGCTTTCTTT

size: many
J: TRBJ2-1
D: NA
V: TRBV5-1
CDR3: CASSLLGRAGNEQFF
DNA: TGCGCCAGCAGCTTGTTGGGCAGGGCGGGAAATGAGCAGTTCTTC

size: few
J: TRBJ2-1
D: NA
V: TRBV7-9
CDR3: CASSDGDLPFF
DNA: TGTGCCAGCAGCGACGGAGACCTACCGTTCTTC

size: NA
J: TRBJ2-1
D: NA
V: TRBV29-1
CDR3: CSVEPVSSYNEQFF
DNA: TGCAGCGTTGAACCGGTTAGCTCCTACAATGAGCAGTTCTTC

size: few
J: TRBJ2-7
D: TRBD1
V: TRBV9
CDR3: CASSVSTGGESEQYF
DNA: TGTGCCAGCAGCGTTTCGACAGGGGGGGAGAGCGAGCAGTACTTC